The next 2 T cell receptor beta chains were all read from a single sample in a study of T cell changes during pregnancy in multiple sclerosis. Repertoires were generated with immunoSEQ multiplex PCR, while TCRdb's copy carries only in-frame clones and drops some. The sample consists of just under 85,000 clones, approximately 90% of them appearing once. Sequenced here: peripheral blood, sampled in the first trimester of pregnancy. These receptor sequences come from a female donor with multiple sclerosis, enrolled in a pregnancy study.

The chain links TRBV7-6 to TRBJ2-7; 10 bases are shared with TRBD2. The V segment lost 5 bases and the J segment 1 base; nucleotides outside the gene matches: 8. CDR3 length: 16 residues. The V gene's germline CDR1 is SGHVS and CDR2 FNYEAQ. DNA of the CDR3: TGTGCCAGCAGCCCATTAGCGGGAGGTGCGTCCTACGAGCAGTACTTC. The encoded protein is CASSPLAGGASYEQYF.

The gene calls are TRBV4-3 and TRBJ1-4; 8 nucleotides line up with TRBD1. The CDR3 loop spans 16 amino acids. The V segment lost 1 base and the J segment 8 bases; nucleotides outside the gene matches: 9. Germline assignment: CDR1 LGHNA and CDR2 YSLEER. CDR3 nucleotides: TGCGCCAGCAGCCAAGCCCCAGGGGGCAGTCGGGAAAAACTGTTTTTT. This codes for CASSQAPGGSREKLFF.